This entry features one T cell receptor (beta chain) sequence. Antigen: not known. This specimen comes from a study of cytomegalovirus exposure and HLA in healthy donors. Study-level findings and limits: Per published accounts, TCR beta sequences correctly predicted the HLA-A and HLA-B alleles of most subjects.

13 Jbeta primers and 60 Vbeta primers were used for the PCR. Clones were sequenced by immunoSEQ multiplex PCR, and TCRdb holds only the in-frame ones, with some missing. The data show approximately 190,000 clones, about 81% seen once. Unmatched junction bases numbered 9, after V lost 5 bases and J lost 2 bases. The germline gives CDR1 LNHDA, CDR2 SQIVND (reference sequence). CDR3 length: 17 residues. The TCR originated in a woman between 50 and 59 years old in good health and CMV-seropositive. The gene calls are TRBV19 and TRBJ2-3; TRBD2 aligns across 11 bases. The sample consisted of PBMCs. The CDR3 nucleotides are TGTGCCAGTAGTCCTTATCCTAGCGGGGGGACCACAGATACGCAGTATTTT. It specifies CASSPYPSGGTTDTQYF.